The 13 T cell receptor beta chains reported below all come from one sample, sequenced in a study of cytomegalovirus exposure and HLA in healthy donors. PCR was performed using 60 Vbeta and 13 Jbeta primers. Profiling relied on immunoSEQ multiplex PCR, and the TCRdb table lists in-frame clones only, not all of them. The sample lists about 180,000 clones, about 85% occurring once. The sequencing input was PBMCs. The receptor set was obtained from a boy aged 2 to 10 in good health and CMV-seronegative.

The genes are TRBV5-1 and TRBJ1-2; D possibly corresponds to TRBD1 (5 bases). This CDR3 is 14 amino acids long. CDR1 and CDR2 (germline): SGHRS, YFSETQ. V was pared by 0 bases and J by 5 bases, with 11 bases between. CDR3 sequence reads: CASSLGTNVYGYTF. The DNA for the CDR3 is TGCGCCAGCAGCTTGGGGACAAACGTATATGGCTACACCTTC.

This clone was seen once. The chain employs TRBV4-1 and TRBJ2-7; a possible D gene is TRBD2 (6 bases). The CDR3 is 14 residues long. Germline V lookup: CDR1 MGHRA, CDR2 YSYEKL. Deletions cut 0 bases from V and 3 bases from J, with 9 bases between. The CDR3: CASSQDGDFYEQYF. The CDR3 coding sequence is TGCGCCAGCAGCCAAGACGGGGACTTCTACGAGCAGTACTTC.

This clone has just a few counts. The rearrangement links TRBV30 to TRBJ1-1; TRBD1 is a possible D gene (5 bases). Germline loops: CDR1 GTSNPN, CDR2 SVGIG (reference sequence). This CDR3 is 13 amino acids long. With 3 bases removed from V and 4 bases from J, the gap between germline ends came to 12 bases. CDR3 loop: CAWRAGFGTEAFF. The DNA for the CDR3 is TGTGCCTGGAGGGCAGGGTTCGGCACTGAAGCTTTCTTT.

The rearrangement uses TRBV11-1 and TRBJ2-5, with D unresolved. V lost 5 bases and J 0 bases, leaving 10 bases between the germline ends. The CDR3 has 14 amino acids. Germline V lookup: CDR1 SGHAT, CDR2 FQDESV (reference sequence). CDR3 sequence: CASSHTTNQETQYF. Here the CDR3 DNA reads TGTGCCAGCAGCCATACTACCAACCAAGAGACCCAGTACTTC.

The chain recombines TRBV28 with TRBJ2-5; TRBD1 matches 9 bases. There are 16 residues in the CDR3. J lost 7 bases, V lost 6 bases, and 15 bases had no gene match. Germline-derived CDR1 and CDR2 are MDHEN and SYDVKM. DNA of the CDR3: TGTGCCAGCAGCCCAACGCCTGGGACAGGGTTGTGGACCCAGTACTTC. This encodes CASSPTPGTGLWTQYF.

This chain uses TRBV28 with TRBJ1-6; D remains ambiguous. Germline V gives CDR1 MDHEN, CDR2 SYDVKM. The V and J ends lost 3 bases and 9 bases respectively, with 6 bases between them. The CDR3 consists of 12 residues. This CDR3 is CASSFGSSPLHF. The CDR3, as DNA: TGTGCCAGCAGTTTTGGCAGTTCACCCCTCCACTTT.

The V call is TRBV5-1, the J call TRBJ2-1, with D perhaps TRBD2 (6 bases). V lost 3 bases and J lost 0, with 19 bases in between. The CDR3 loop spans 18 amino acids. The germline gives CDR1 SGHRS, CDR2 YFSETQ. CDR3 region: CASSWPNSGSSSYNEQFF. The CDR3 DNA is TGCGCCAGCAGCTGGCCCAATAGCGGATCTAGCTCCTACAATGAGCAGTTCTTC.

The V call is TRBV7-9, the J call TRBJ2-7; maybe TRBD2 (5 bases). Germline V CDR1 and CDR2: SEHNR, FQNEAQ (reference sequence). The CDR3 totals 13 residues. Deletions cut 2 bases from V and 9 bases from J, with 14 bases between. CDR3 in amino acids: CASSLYPGSVQYF. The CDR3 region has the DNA TGTGCCAGCAGCTTATACCCGGGGTCAGTGCAGTACTTC.

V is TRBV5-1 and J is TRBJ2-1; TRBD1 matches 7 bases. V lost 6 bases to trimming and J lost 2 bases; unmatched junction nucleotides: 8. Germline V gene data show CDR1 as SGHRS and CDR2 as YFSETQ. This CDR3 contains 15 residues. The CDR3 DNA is TGCGCCAGCACCACTCCGGGACAGACCTACAATGAGCAGTTCTTC. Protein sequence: CASTTPGQTYNEQFF.

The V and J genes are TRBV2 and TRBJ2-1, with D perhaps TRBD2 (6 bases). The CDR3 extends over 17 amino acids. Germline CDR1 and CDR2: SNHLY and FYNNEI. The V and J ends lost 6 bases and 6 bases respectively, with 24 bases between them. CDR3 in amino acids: CASRLASWGWRVNEQFF. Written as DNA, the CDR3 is TGTGCCAGCAGACTCGCGAGTTGGGGGTGGAGGGTCAATGAGCAGTTCTTC.

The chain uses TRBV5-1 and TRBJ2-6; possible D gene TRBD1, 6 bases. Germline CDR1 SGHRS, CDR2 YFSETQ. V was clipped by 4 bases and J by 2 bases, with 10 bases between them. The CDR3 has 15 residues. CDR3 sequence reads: CASSNTGTGANVLTF. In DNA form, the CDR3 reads TGCGCCAGCAGCAACACAGGGACTGGGGCCAACGTCCTGACTTTC. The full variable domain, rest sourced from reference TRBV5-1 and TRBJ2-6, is KAGVTQTPRYLIKTRGQQVTLSCSPISGHRSVSWYQQTPGQGLQFLFEYFSETQRNKGNFPGRFSGRQFSNSRSEMNVSTLELGDSALYLCASSNTGTGANVLTFGAGSRLTVL.

The CDR3 region has the DNA TGCGCCAGCAGCTTGGTGTCGGTGGGTGCGGGAAGCACAGATACGCAGTATTTT. Residues: CASSLVSVGAGSTDTQYF. This chain joins TRBV5-1 and TRBJ2-3, with D possibly matching TRBD2 (6 bases). The CDR3 has 18 residues. The V and J ends lost 0 bases and 0 bases respectively, with 17 bases between them. The germline V gene encodes CDR1 SGHRS and CDR2 YFSETQ.

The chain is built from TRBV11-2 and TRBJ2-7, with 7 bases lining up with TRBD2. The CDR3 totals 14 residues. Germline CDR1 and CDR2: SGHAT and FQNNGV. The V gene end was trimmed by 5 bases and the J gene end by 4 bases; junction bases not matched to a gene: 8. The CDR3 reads CASSGGAGVYEQYV. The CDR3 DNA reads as TGTGCCAGCAGCGGAGGGGCGGGGGTTTACGAGCAGTACGTC.